The subject of this entry is one T cell receptor (beta chain). The sample is drawn from a study of early stage breast cancer tumors. The assay was immunoSEQ multiplex PCR, and TCRdb's table has in-frame clones only and misses some. The sample has approximately 5,600 clones, approximately 78% seen once; the top ten hold more than 9%. V trimming: 4 bases; J trimming: 8 bases; junction bases outside the gene matches: 9. The V gene's germline CDR1 is SGHNT and CDR2 YYREEE (reference sequence). This CDR3 contains 15 residues. The chain links TRBV5-4 to TRBJ1-6, with 7 bases fitting TRBD1. Sequencing used normal breast tissue next to the tumor. The source is a person aged 65 to 79 with breast cancer. Here the CDR3 reads CASSQGQLTHSPLHF. The CDR3 bases are TGTGCCAGCAGCCAGGGACAGCTAACTCATTCACCCCTCCACTTT.